Presented here are 25 T cell receptor beta chains from one specimen sequenced in a study of Tregs in tolerant kidney transplant recipients. Measured with immunoSEQ multiplex PCR; TCRdb has only the in-frame clones, and not every one. The top ten clones hold 0.46% of a sample with approximately 100,000 clones, 93% of them seen once. Sequences were derived from CD4+ T cells from blood, sampled before the transplant. The receptor source for this set is a human donor who received a combined kidney and bone marrow transplant.

The V gene is TRBV4-1, the J gene TRBJ2-2, with 7 nucleotides matching TRBD2. The junction had 7 bases not matched to a gene; V was cut back by 0 bases and J by 6 bases. CDR3 length equals 16 residues. Germline V CDR1 and CDR2: MGHRA, YSYEKL. The CDR3 protein is CASSQDAGEEAGELFF. CDR3 DNA: TGCGCCAGCAGCCAAGACGCGGGGGAGGAAGCCGGGGAGCTGTTTTTT.

This chain connects TRBV4-3 to TRBJ1-2; TRBD1 matches at 8 bases. Germline V gene sequence: CDR1 LGHNA, CDR2 YSLEER. There are 15 residues in the CDR3. The V segment lost 1 base and the J segment 6 bases; nucleotides outside the gene matches: 7. CDR3 protein: CASSQGAGGFDGYTF. The CDR3 DNA sequence: TGCGCCAGCAGCCAAGGGGCAGGGGGCTTTGATGGCTACACCTTC.

The V and J genes are TRBV7-9 and TRBJ2-7; tentatively, D is TRBD1 (5 bases). The germline V and J ends were trimmed by 5 bases and 5 bases, with 13 bases remaining between them. CDR1 is SEHNR, CDR2 FQNEAQ, per germline (reference sequence). The CDR3 is 13 residues long. CDR3 sequence: CASSLTRVHEQYF. DNA of the CDR3: TGTGCCAGCAGCCTTACCAGGGTCCACGAGCAGTACTTC. Drawing the rest from reference TRBV7-9 and TRBJ2-7, the complete variable domain is DTGVSQNPRHKITKRGQNVTFRCDPISEHNRLYWYRQTLGQGPEFLTYFQNEAQLEKSRLLSDRFSAERPKGSFSTLEIQRTEQGDSAMYLCASSLTRVHEQYFGPGTRLTVT.

This clone was picked up one time. The genes are TRBV7-2 and TRBJ2-5, with D hard to call. CDR1 is SGHTA, CDR2 FQGNSA, per germline. This CDR3 region has 13 residues. Trimming left V 4 bases short and J 2 bases short, with 8 bases between. The CDR3 is CASSSTRQETQYF. CDR3 DNA sequence: TGTGCCAGCAGCTCGACAAGGCAAGAGACCCAGTACTTC.

The chain joins TRBV5-1 to TRBJ2-7, with a possible D match to TRBD2 (5 bases). V lost 1 base, J lost 4 bases, and 18 bases lay in between. This CDR3 has 16 amino acids. Germline loops: CDR1 SGHRS, CDR2 YFSETQ. The CDR3 loop reads CASSLNPPGLGYEQYF. CDR3 bases: TGCGCCAGCAGCTTGAATCCCCCTGGACTGGGATACGAGCAGTACTTC. Based on the CDR3 plus reference TRBV5-1 and TRBJ2-7, the full variable domain is KAGVTQTPRYLIKTRGQQVTLSCSPISGHRSVSWYQQTPGQGLQFLFEYFSETQRNKGNFPGRFSGRQFSNSRSEMNVSTLELGDSALYLCASSLNPPGLGYEQYFGPGTRLTVT.

The chain couples TRBV29-1 to TRBJ1-2; 7 bases line up with TRBD1. Germline V gene lookup returns CDR1 SQVTM and CDR2 ANQGSEA. The V and J ends lost 4 bases and 4 bases, in that order; junction bases with no gene match: 6. The CDR3 extends over 13 amino acids. This CDR3 reads CSVVPGGGYGYTF. The CDR3 DNA sequence: TGCAGCGTTGTGCCAGGGGGTGGCTATGGCTACACCTTC.

V and J are TRBV5-4 and TRBJ1-2; 9 positions agree with TRBD1. The V gene end was trimmed by 4 bases and the J gene end by 7 bases; junction bases not matched to a gene: 8. Per germline, CDR1 SGHNT and CDR2 YYREEE (reference sequence). CDR3 length equals 14 residues. CDR3 DNA: TGTGCCAGCAGCCCACAGGGGGCCTTCCCTGGCTACACCTTC. This gives the protein CASSPQGAFPGYTF.

The table lists this clone with a count of one. This chain uses TRBV7-8 with TRBJ2-3; TRBD2 matches at 12 bases. CDR1 and CDR2 (germline): SGHVS, FQNEAQ. The J segment lost 3 bases and the V segment lost 5 bases, leaving 3 bases of the junction unmatched. The CDR3 sequence is 15 residues long. This chain's CDR3 is CASSPSGGETDTQYF. The DNA for the CDR3 is TGTGCCAGCAGCCCTAGCGGGGGGGAAACAGATACGCAGTATTTT.

The rearrangement joins TRBV5-8 to TRBJ2-1; 7 positions agree with TRBD1. Losses at the gene ends were 0 bases for V and 8 bases for J; bases not matched to a gene: 2. Germline-derived CDR1 and CDR2 are SGHTS and YDEGEE. This CDR3 has 13 amino acids. CDR3 nucleotides: TGTGCCAGCAGCTTGGGACAGGGCTATGAGCAGTTCTTC. Protein sequence: CASSLGQGYEQFF.

This sequence joins TRBV5-1 and TRBJ2-5; D call uncertain. The length of the CDR3 is 12 residues. V shed 0 bases and J shed 4 bases, with 4 bases lying between them. Germline CDR1 reads SGHRS; CDR2 reads YFSETQ. This CDR3 reads CASSLARETQYF. CDR3 coding DNA: TGCGCCAGCAGCTTGGCCAGAGAGACCCAGTACTTC.

This rearrangement joins TRBV7-9 to TRBJ2-3; weak D call: TRBD1 (5 bases). The CDR3 sequence is 16 residues long. The V end lost 5 bases, the J end lost 1 base, and 16 bases lay between the germline ends. Germline CDR1 and CDR2: SEHNR and FQNEAQ (reference sequence). The CDR3 region is CASSPSGPRGTDTQYF. DNA of the CDR3: TGTGCCAGCAGCCCGAGTGGACCCAGGGGCACAGATACGCAGTATTTT.

V and J are TRBV7-3 and TRBJ2-5; 7 positions agree with TRBD1. In germline, CDR1 is SGHTA, CDR2 FQGTGA. There are 15 residues in the CDR3. V shed 2 bases, J shed 1 base, and the junction held 4 bases outside the gene matches. The CDR3 nucleotides read TGTGCCAGCAGCTTAGGCCGGGACAGCCAAGAGACCCAGTACTTC. Translating gives CASSLGRDSQETQYF.

This chain connects TRBV30 to TRBJ2-3, with 11 bases aligning to TRBD2. This CDR3 region has 15 residues. The V gene's germline CDR1 is GTSNPN and CDR2 SVGIG (reference sequence). V dropped 0 bases and J dropped 6; count of bases not matched to a gene: 5. For the CDR3, the DNA is TGTGCCTGGAGTGTACTAGCGGGAGCAGGGGATACGCAGTATTTT. This encodes CAWSVLAGAGDTQYF.

Notes on this clone: Other DNA sequences in the same sample also yield this CDR3. The chain has TRBV28 and TRBJ1-6; 9 nucleotides match TRBD1. The CDR3 has 15 amino acids. Per germline, CDR1 MDHEN and CDR2 SYDVKM. J was trimmed by 10 bases and V by 4 bases; bases with no gene match: 8. In DNA form, the CDR3 reads TGTGCCAGCAGTTCAATACAGGGGGCCGGCTCACCCCTCCACTTT. This gives the protein CASSSIQGAGSPLHF. The full variable domain, rest sourced from reference TRBV28 and TRBJ1-6, is DVKVTQSSRYLVKRTGEKVFLECVQDMDHENMFWYRQDPGLGLRLIYFSYDVKMKEKGDIPEGYSVSREKKERFSLILESASTNQTSMYLCASSSIQGAGSPLHFGNGTRLTVT.

The chain carries TRBV7-6 and TRBJ2-2; TRBD2 agrees at 8 bases. Per the germline V gene, CDR1 is SGHVS and CDR2 is FNYEAQ. The CDR3 extends over 18 amino acids. The V gene end was trimmed by 2 bases and the J gene end by 3 bases; junction bases not matched to a gene: 11. The CDR3 reads CASSLRHTGGVDTGELFF. The CDR3 nucleotides are TGTGCCAGCAGCTTACGGCATACGGGGGGGGTCGACACCGGGGAGCTGTTTTTT.

The V and J genes are TRBV18 and TRBJ1-5; the match to TRBD1 covers 7 bases. There are 13 residues in the CDR3. The V segment lost 6 bases and the J segment 3 bases; nucleotides outside the gene matches: 2. CDR1 and CDR2 from the germline V gene are KGHSH and LQKENI. The CDR3 sequence is CASSGTDNQPQHF. CDR3 in DNA: TGTGCCAGCTCCGGGACAGACAATCAGCCCCAGCATTTT.

Comment on this clone: The germline gene is not matched at one end of the junction; a read error may be the cause. Other DNA variants within this sample encode the same CDR3. This rearrangement joins TRBV7-3 to TRBJ1-6, with TRBD1 matching over 10 bases. The CDR3 consists of 16 residues. Germline CDR1 is SGHTA and CDR2 is FQGTGA. The CDR3 region has the DNA TGTGCCAGCAGCTTGGGGGACAGGGGTAATAATTCCCCCCTCCACTTT. As protein: CASSLGDRGNNSPLHF. Using reference TRBV7-3 and TRBJ1-6 for the parts outside the CDR3, the full variable domain is GAGVSQTPSNKVTEKGKYVELRCDPISGHTALYWYRQSLGQGPEFLIYFQGTGAADDSGLPNDRFFAVRPEGSVSTLKIQRTERGDSAVYLCASSLGDRGNNSPLHFGNGTRLTVT.

The chain joins TRBV6-1 to TRBJ1-1; 9 bases are shared with TRBD1. Germline V gene data show CDR1 as MNHNS and CDR2 as SASEGT. Losses at the gene ends were 5 bases for V and 4 bases for J; bases not matched to a gene: 5. This CDR3 has 14 amino acids. The CDR3 spells CASSSQGATTEAFF. CDR3 DNA: TGTGCCAGCAGTTCACAGGGGGCAACCACTGAAGCTTTCTTT.

This clone was detected a few times. The J gene is TRBJ2-7, the V gene TRBV10-3; a weak D match, TRBD2 (6 bases). Germline assignment: CDR1 ENHRY and CDR2 SYGVKD. V was clipped by 10 bases and J by 2 bases, with 12 bases between them. The CDR3 consists of 12 residues. CDR3: CATLGGTYEQYF. The CDR3, as DNA: TGTGCCACCCTGGGGGGAACCTACGAGCAGTACTTC.

The CDR3 sequence is CASSLGLAGGYNEQFF. The CDR3 nucleotides are TGTGCCAGCAGCCTAGGACTAGCGGGGGGATACAATGAGCAGTTCTTC. The rearrangement links TRBV5-4 to TRBJ2-1; 14 nucleotides line up with TRBD2. The CDR3 runs to 16 residues. Germline V gene sequence: CDR1 SGHNT, CDR2 YYREEE (reference sequence). V lost 4 bases and J lost 4; bases outside the gene matches: 4.

This clone was detected only once. Here the CDR3 DNA reads TGTGCCAGCAGTCCTCCAACGGGGTGGGGTTTTCAGCCCCAGCATTTT. Amino acids: CASSPPTGWGFQPQHF. V and J are TRBV28 and TRBJ1-5, with D unresolved. V gave up 5 bases and J gave up 6 bases, with 20 bases separating them. There are 16 residues in the CDR3. Germline CDR1 reads MDHEN; CDR2 reads SYDVKM.

The rearrangement links TRBV5-1 to TRBJ2-1, with 9 bases lining up with TRBD2. The germline V gene encodes CDR1 SGHRS and CDR2 YFSETQ. Trimming took 2 bases from V and 5 from J; bases not matched to a gene: 5. The CDR3 extends over 15 amino acids. The CDR3 sequence: CASSFQAGGDNEQFF. The CDR3 DNA reads as TGCGCCAGCAGCTTTCAGGCGGGAGGGGACAATGAGCAGTTCTTC.

The chain links TRBV5-5 to TRBJ1-4, with D tentatively TRBD1 (5 bases). The CDR3 sequence is 16 residues long. Germline V gene sequence: CDR1 SGHKS, CDR2 YYEKEE (reference sequence). V shed 2 bases and J shed 0 bases, with 11 bases lying between them. The CDR3 sequence is CASSLRGIATNEKLFF. CDR3 DNA: TGTGCCAGCAGCTTAAGGGGCATTGCAACTAATGAAAAACTGTTTTTT.

The V call is TRBV7-2, the J call TRBJ1-2; D might be TRBD1 (5 bases). Germline V gives CDR1 SGHTA, CDR2 FQGNSA. The CDR3 sequence is 16 residues long. V lost 1 base and J lost 4, with 16 bases in between. The CDR3 protein is CASSLDPFSRGYGYTF. For the CDR3, the DNA is TGTGCCAGCAGCTTAGATCCCTTTTCAAGGGGCTATGGCTACACCTTC.

The chain combines TRBV25-1 with TRBJ2-2, with D perhaps matching TRBD1 (5 bases). This CDR3 is built from 13 residues. Germline CDR1 is MGHDK and CDR2 is SYGVNS. V lost 6 bases and J lost 3, with 8 bases in between. This CDR3 reads CASRTAYTGELFF. The CDR3 region has the DNA TGTGCCAGCAGGACAGCTTACACCGGGGAGCTGTTTTTT.